The next 5 T cell receptor beta chains were all read from a single sample in a study of regulatory T cells in long-lasting Graves disease (dated by TCRdb to 2020 to 2023). Libraries came from multiplex PCR. TCRdb names Illumina HiSeq 4000 as the instrument used. iRepertoire HTBI primers and Arm-PCR amplification of CDR3 regions were used to construct TCR beta libraries. TCRdb trimmed the raw reads at Q25, called clones with MiXCR and kept productive beta chains. Rows with a matching CDR3 protein are joined into one entry that keeps the most common DNA and genes. Recorded for this sample are approximately 350,000 distinct CDR3 sequences; 12% of them occurred a single time. The top ten clones comprise approximately 20% of the sample. Sample time point, as interpreted from the label and publication: newly diagnosed GD, antithyroid drugs for less than 3 months. For both TCR sequencing and RNA sequencing, RNA was extracted from PBMCs using TRIzol.

These data were likewise used in another study, on T cells in Graves' hyperthyroidism and ophthalmopathy.

The sequencing used peripheral blood mononuclear cells (PBMCs), collected at new diagnosis, from a patient treated with antithyroid drugs. These receptors came from a woman aged 18-35 years with Graves disease. Donor details come from another sample of the same person, matched by shared clones.

CDR3 protein: CASTYGQSNTEAFF. CDR3 nucleotides: TGTGCCAGCACCTATGGACAGTCGAACACTGAAGCTTTCTTT. The chain combines TRBV12-3 or TRBV12-4 with TRBJ1-1; the D gene is possibly TRBD1 (6 bases). Trimming left V 7 bases short and J 1 base short, with 13 bases between. The CDR3 consists of 14 residues.

The sample holds many counts of this clonotype. The chain employs TRBV9 and TRBJ1-1; TRBD1 might be the D (5 bases). Germline V CDR1 and CDR2: SGDLS, YYNGEE. The ends were cut back, 4 bases at V and 7 bases at J, with 17 bases in the middle. The CDR3 length is 14 residues. This CDR3 is CASSPHEGKIEAFF. CDR3 DNA sequence: TGTGCCAGCAGCCCCCACGAGGGGAAAATTGAAGCTTTCTTT.

The chain employs TRBV12-3 or TRBV12-4 and TRBJ2-1; D is perhaps TRBD2 (5 bases). This CDR3 is 16 amino acids long. Trimming left V 6 bases short and J 3 bases short, with 18 bases between. In DNA, the CDR3 is TGTGCCAGCAGCCCTCCCCACTCGGGGATCTACAATGAGCAGTTCTTC. Protein: CASSPPHSGIYNEQFF.

This clonotype was counted many times. This chain uses TRBV6-1 with TRBJ2-2, with 9 bases that match TRBD2. Trimming took 3 bases from V and 0 from J; bases not matched to a gene: 8. The CDR3 has 18 residues. Germline V lookup: CDR1 MNHNS, CDR2 SASEGT. CDR3 region: CASSDGRPSGANTGELFF. The CDR3 DNA is TGTGCCAGCAGTGACGGGCGTCCTAGCGGGGCGAACACCGGGGAGCTGTTTTTT.

This clonotype was seen a single time. This chain links TRBV27 with TRBJ2-7, with 7 bases that match TRBD2. The J call could be wrong; TRBJ2-1 is a better fit for the DNA end. Germline CDR1 MNHEY, CDR2 SMNVEV (reference sequence). There are 15 residues in the CDR3. The CDR3 DNA follows: TGTGCCAGCAGTCCCCTTGGGGAGGGCCTCCATGAGCAGTTCTTC. Its protein is CASSPLGEGLHEQFF.